Below, 20 T cell receptor beta chains from the same sample are listed, as sequenced in a study of OX40 agonist ivuxolimab in advanced cancers. TCRdb's copy holds only in-frame clones and misses some; the assay was immunoSEQ multiplex PCR. The table records 58,000 or so clones, around 87% of them present only once. The material was CD4+ or CD8+ T cells sorted from blood, obtained in a trial of the OX40 agonist ivuxolimab. The receptors were gathered from an adult with an advanced solid tumor such as melanoma, head and neck, liver or kidney cancer.

J is TRBJ1-4 and V is TRBV18; no definite D call. Germline V gene sequence: CDR1 KGHSH, CDR2 LQKENI. The CDR3 runs to 16 residues. The germline V and J ends were trimmed by 3 bases and 0 bases, with 11 bases remaining between them. The DNA for the CDR3 is TGTGCCAGCTCACCCTCCACCAGTTCAACTAATGAAAAACTGTTTTTT. This encodes CASSPSTSSTNEKLFF.

The rearrangement links TRBV6-6 to TRBJ1-1; no definite D call. The CDR3 loop spans 12 amino acids. Germline V gene sequence: CDR1 MNHNY, CDR2 SVGAGI (reference sequence). Trimming pared 6 bases from V and 5 bases from J, leaving 10 bases between. The CDR3 DNA reads as TGTGCCAGCAGACTAGCTACAACTGAAGCTTTCTTT. It translates to CASRLATTEAFF.

The chain is built from TRBV4-2 and TRBJ2-3, with a possible D match to TRBD2 (5 bases). The ends were cut back, 0 bases at V and 4 bases at J, with 17 bases in the middle. The CDR3 contains 17 residues. Germline CDR1 reads LGHNA; CDR2 reads YNFKEQ. The CDR3 region is CASSQDRAASFPDTQYF. CDR3 DNA: TGTGCCAGCAGCCAAGATCGAGCGGCCTCGTTCCCAGATACGCAGTATTTT.

The chain combines TRBV6-1 with TRBJ1-2; D gene ambiguous. V lost 6 bases to trimming and J lost 4 bases, with 15 bases between them. The V gene's germline CDR1 is MNHNS and CDR2 SASEGT. This CDR3 has 14 amino acids. The CDR3 here is CASRKNSDFYGYTF. In DNA form, the CDR3 reads TGTGCCAGCAGAAAAAACAGCGACTTCTATGGCTACACCTTC.

This chain joins TRBV5-6 and TRBJ1-6; 9 nucleotides agree with TRBD1. V gave up 3 bases and J gave up 13 bases; unmatched junction bases: 14. Germline CDR1 and CDR2: SGHDT and YYEEEE. This CDR3 contains 16 residues. This CDR3 reads CASSSGTGSLISPLHF. In DNA, the CDR3 is TGTGCCAGCAGCTCCGGGACAGGGAGTTTAATCTCGCCCCTCCACTTT.

J is TRBJ2-3 and V is TRBV18, with TRBD2 as a possible D gene (6 bases). V was pared by 4 bases and J by 2 bases, with 13 bases between. The germline V gene has CDR1 KGHSH and CDR2 LQKENI. The CDR3 length is 15 residues. The CDR3 region is CASSLLPDYTDTQYF. CDR3 nucleotides: TGTGCCAGCTCACTCCTTCCGGACTACACAGATACGCAGTATTTT.

J is TRBJ2-7 and V is TRBV7-9; D not resolved. This CDR3 has 14 residues. Deletions cut 2 bases from V and 1 base from J, with 9 bases between. Per germline, CDR1 SEHNR and CDR2 FQNEAQ (reference sequence). This CDR3 is CASSLLGLSYEQYF. In DNA form, the CDR3 reads TGTGCCAGCAGCTTACTCGGGTTATCCTACGAGCAGTACTTC.

V gene TRBV6-5 combines with J gene TRBJ1-5; D not certain. The CDR3 has 15 residues. Trimming pared 0 bases from V and 0 bases from J, leaving 6 bases between. Germline assignment: CDR1 MNHEY and CDR2 SVGAGI. CDR3 sequence (DNA): TGTGCCAGCAGTTACTCATGGCCTAGCAATCAGCCCCAGCATTTT. Protein product: CASSYSWPSNQPQHF.

The V and J genes are TRBV10-3 and TRBJ2-7, with D possibly being TRBD1 or TRBD2 (5 bases each). V shed 2 bases and J shed 7 bases, with 18 bases lying between them. Germline V CDR1 and CDR2: ENHRY, SYGVKD. This CDR3 has 15 amino acids. DNA for the CDR3: TGTGCCATCAGTGAGCCTAATGTGGGGGATCGAGAGCAGTACTTC. It yields the protein CAISEPNVGDREQYF.

The chain uses TRBV30 and TRBJ2-5; D might be TRBD1 (5 bases). Germline assignment: CDR1 GTSNPN and CDR2 SVGIG (reference sequence). The CDR3 has 15 amino acids. V was shortened by 0 bases and J by 3 bases, with 14 bases between the two germline ends. CDR3: CAWSVQIGREETQYF. DNA for the CDR3: TGTGCCTGGAGTGTACAAATTGGCAGGGAAGAGACCCAGTACTTC.

The chain joins TRBV27 to TRBJ2-3; 15 nucleotides agree with TRBD2. This CDR3 region has 17 residues. Germline CDR1 reads MNHEY; CDR2 reads SMNVEV (reference sequence). The V gene end was trimmed by 7 bases and the J gene end by 0 bases; junction bases not matched to a gene: 5. CDR3 protein: CASTGLAGGRSTDTQYF. The DNA of the CDR3 is TGTGCCAGCACCGGACTAGCGGGGGGGAGGAGCACAGATACGCAGTATTTT.

The chain joins TRBV29-1 to TRBJ2-7; D call uncertain. CDR3 length: 11 residues. Germline V gene lookup returns CDR1 SQVTM and CDR2 ANQGSEA. Trimming stripped 4 bases from V and 6 bases from J, with 10 bases between. CDR3 region: CSVGVGGEQYF. The CDR3 DNA reads as TGCAGCGTTGGGGTAGGTGGCGAGCAGTACTTC.

The V gene is TRBV14, the J gene TRBJ2-1; the D is unclear. V was cut by 4 bases and J by 2 bases, with 9 bases left in between. This CDR3 has 14 amino acids. Germline V gene data show CDR1 as SGHDN and CDR2 as FVKESK. DNA for the CDR3: TGTGCCAGCAGCCCGGTCTCCCCCTACAATGAGCAGTTCTTC. Its translation is CASSPVSPYNEQFF.

This CDR3 reads CASSPDRYQETQYF. CDR3 sequence (DNA): TGTGCCAGCAGCCCGGACAGGTACCAAGAGACCCAGTACTTC. The V call is TRBV28, the J call TRBJ2-5; TRBD1 aligns across 7 bases. Trimming removed 6 bases from V and 0 bases from J; junction bases left unmatched: 4. Germline loops: CDR1 MDHEN, CDR2 SYDVKM. The CDR3 runs 14 residues. Full variable domain (outside the CDR3, taken from reference TRBV28 and TRBJ2-5): DVKVTQSSRYLVKRTGEKVFLECVQDMDHENMFWYRQDPGLGLRLIYFSYDVKMKEKGDIPEGYSVSREKKERFSLILESASTNQTSMYLCASSPDRYQETQYFGPGTRLLVL.

V is TRBV30 and J is TRBJ2-7; 12 nucleotides align to TRBD1. V trimming: 1 base; J trimming: 3 bases; junction bases outside the gene matches: 4. The CDR3 covers 15 residues. Germline values: CDR1 GTSNPN, CDR2 SVGIG (reference sequence). Written as DNA, the CDR3 is TGTGCCTGGAGTGGGGGACAGGGGGCCAACTACGAGCAGTACTTC. Amino acid sequence: CAWSGGQGANYEQYF.

Written as DNA, the CDR3 is TGTGCCAGCATCCGGGGTTTTGACACTGAAGCTTTCTTT. Its translation: CASIRGFDTEAFF. The rearrangement links TRBV6-5 to TRBJ1-1; D gene uncertain. The length of the CDR3 is 13 residues. V lost 7 bases to trimming and J lost 3 bases, with 12 bases between them. Per the germline V gene, CDR1 is MNHEY and CDR2 is SVGAGI.

This chain connects TRBV19 to TRBJ2-1; TRBD1 matches 10 bases. This CDR3 region has 17 residues. Trimming cost V 7 bases and J 8 bases; bases outside gene matches: 17. CDR1 and CDR2 from the germline V gene are LNHDA and SQIVND (reference sequence). The CDR3: CASKDPRRDRGIDEQFF. CDR3 DNA: TGTGCCAGTAAAGACCCGCGGCGGGACAGGGGTATAGATGAGCAGTTCTTC.

This clone has more than one count but fewer than ten. The V gene is TRBV2, the J gene TRBJ2-7; TRBD1 might be the D (5 bases). CDR1 is SNHLY and CDR2 is FYNNEI in the germline V gene. V was cut by 6 bases and J by 0 bases, with 6 bases left in between. This CDR3 is 12 amino acids long. CDR3 protein: CASRQDSYEQYF. The DNA for the CDR3 is TGTGCCAGCAGACAGGACTCCTACGAGCAGTACTTC. Combining the CDR3 with reference TRBV2 and TRBJ2-7 gives the whole variable domain EPEVTQTPSHQVTQMGQEVILRCVPISNHLYFYWYRQILGQKVEFLVSFYNNEISEKSEIFDDQFSVERPDGSNFTLKIRSTKLEDSAMYFCASRQDSYEQYFGPGTRLTVT.

V is TRBV15 and J is TRBJ1-1, with D possibly matching TRBD1 (6 bases). CDR1 and CDR2 (germline): LNHNV, YYDKDF (reference sequence). V was clipped by 0 bases and J by 3 bases, with 11 bases between them. This CDR3 comprises 15 residues. CDR3 in DNA: TGTGCCACCAGCAGAGATGGAACAGGGTACACTGAAGCTTTCTTT. Protein product: CATSRDGTGYTEAFF.

J is TRBJ1-5 and V is TRBV5-6; a weak D match, TRBD1 (6 bases). The CDR3 has 15 residues. Trimming stripped 3 bases from V and 5 bases from J, with 15 bases between. The V gene's germline CDR1 is SGHDT and CDR2 YYEEEE. CDR3 in amino acids: CASSSYRDDDQPQHF. DNA for the CDR3: TGTGCCAGCAGCTCCTACAGGGATGACGATCAGCCCCAGCATTTT.